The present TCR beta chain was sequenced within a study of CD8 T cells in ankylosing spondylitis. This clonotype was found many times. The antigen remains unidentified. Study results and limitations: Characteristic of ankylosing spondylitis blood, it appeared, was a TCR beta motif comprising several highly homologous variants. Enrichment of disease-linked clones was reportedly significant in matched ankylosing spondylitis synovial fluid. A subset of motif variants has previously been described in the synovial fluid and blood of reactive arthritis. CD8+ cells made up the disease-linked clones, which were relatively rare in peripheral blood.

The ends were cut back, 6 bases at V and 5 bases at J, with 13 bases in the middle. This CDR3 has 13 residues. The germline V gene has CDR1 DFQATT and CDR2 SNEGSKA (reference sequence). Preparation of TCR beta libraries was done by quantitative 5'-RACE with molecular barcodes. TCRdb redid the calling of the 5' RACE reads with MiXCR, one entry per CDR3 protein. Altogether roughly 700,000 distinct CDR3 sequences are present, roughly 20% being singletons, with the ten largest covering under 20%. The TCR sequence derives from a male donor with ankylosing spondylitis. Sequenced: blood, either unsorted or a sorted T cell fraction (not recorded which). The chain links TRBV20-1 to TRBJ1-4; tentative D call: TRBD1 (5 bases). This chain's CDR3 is CSAPGRLNEKLFF. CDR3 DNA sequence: TGCAGTGCCCCGGGACGGCTCAATGAAAAACTGTTTTTT.